In this sample, the clone carrying this T cell receptor (beta chain) turned up many times. Its antigen is unidentified. V gave up 5 bases and J gave up 3 bases; unmatched junction bases: 7. The CDR3 runs to 15 residues. These data originate in a study of prognosis after radiotherapy for stage I lung cancer. Study-wide results and limits: Lower values of Shannon entropy after stereotactic body radiation therapy were seen in patients who developed distant metastases.

Two-round multiplex PCR on genomic DNA was the method by which TCR beta CDR3 was amplified. First-round PCR amplification was performed with primers specific to each TRBV and TRBJ gene. TCRdb redid the calling of the multiplex PCR reads with MiXCR, one entry per CDR3 protein. This table has over 13,000 distinct CDR3 sequences, roughly 27% appearing once. This sequence was found in a donor aged 50 or older with non-small cell lung cancer. The sample here was PBMCs, taken before or after stereotactic body radiation therapy (not recorded which). The chain recombines TRBV12-3 or TRBV12-4 with TRBJ1-5; the match to TRBD1 covers 7 bases. DNA of the CDR3: TGTGCCAGCAGTCCGGGACAGACCTCCAATCAGCCCCAGCATTTT. The encoded protein is CASSPGQTSNQPQHF.